This T cell receptor beta chain was sequenced for a study of blood T cells in healthy people across ages. The CDR3 runs to 12 residues. With 8 bases removed from V and 3 bases from J, the gap between germline ends came to 11 bases. This clonotype has just a few counts. A second about 7 to 12 cycle PCR used barcoded and J-beta primers. TCRdb reprocessed the 5' RACE reads with MiXCR, giving one entry per CDR3 protein. The data contain around 1,900,000 distinct CDR3 sequences, about 39% of them singletons. The genes are TRBV12-3 or TRBV12-4 and TRBJ2-7, with a possible D match to TRBD1 (6 bases). Sequenced sample: blood. This receptor was taken from a human donor in good health. The CDR3 reads CASGKDSYEQYF. CDR3 DNA sequence: TGTGCCAGCGGGAAGGACAGCTACGAGCAGTACTTC.